These T cell receptor beta chains were read from a single sample in a study of blood T cell repertoires in COVID-19. Measured with immunoSEQ multiplex PCR; TCRdb has only the in-frame clones, and not every one. The data show more than 85,000 clones, around 84% seen once. Specimen: peripheral blood. These receptor sequences come from a woman older than 75 with active or convalescent COVID-19. Each CDR3 is given with its conserved first and last residue.

j_call v_call cdr3_aa
TRBJ2-7 TRBV18 CASSPGLAGAYEQYF
TRBJ2-5 TRBV9 CASSPLGGSETQYF
TRBJ2-1 TRBV19 CASSGLAVRVNNEQFF
TRBJ2-7 TRBV28 CASSLRLQGAVFSYEQYF
TRBJ1-1 TRBV5-1 CASSPGQGLGTEAFF
TRBJ1-3 TRBV9 CASSVATGDSSGNTIYF
TRBJ1-1 TRBV11-2 CASSLGTGALEIAFF
TRBJ2-4 TRBV13 CASSFGGGSNIQYF
TRBJ2-3 TRBV7-9 CASSLKPGSTDTQYF
TRBJ1-6 TRBV19 CASSIAGDSPLHF
TRBJ2-7 TRBV5-4 CASSLGGRSSYEQYF
TRBJ2-3 TRBV7-7 CASSLGTSGRDTQYF
TRBJ1-4 TRBV28 CASTRGREKLFF
TRBJ2-2 TRBV5-5 CASSLLASRNTGELFF
TRBJ2-7 TRBV3-1/TRBV3-2 CASSLRGGSSYEQYF
TRBJ2-7 TRBV4-2 CASSQVSSGRFSYEQYF
TRBJ2-7 TRBV7-2 CASSLSSYYEQYF
TRBJ1-4 TRBV5-3 CARSWTGSNEKLFF
TRBJ2-1 TRBV24-1 CATSDRLRPSGSPYNEQFF
TRBJ2-3 TRBV18 CASSGQDTQYF
TRBJ2-2 TRBV6-2/TRBV6-3 CASSYVVPNTGELFF
TRBJ2-5 TRBV19 CASSLTRTGSETQYF
TRBJ2-1 TRBV12-3/TRBV12-4 CASSLGTGRVF
TRBJ2-1 TRBV5-6 CASSLENRFLNEQFF
TRBJ2-1 TRBV19 CASSPRDWVGAEQFF
TRBJ1-5 TRBV19 CASSRDRFNQPQHF
TRBJ2-3 TRBV19 CASSSGDGTDTQYF
TRBJ1-2 TRBV28 CASRKARENRYTF
TRBJ1-1 TRBV7-3 CASSLSGQLNTEAFF
TRBJ1-4 TRBV10-1 CAAWGPQGGARNEKLFF
TRBJ1-1 TRBV10-1 CASSDNRQGAYTTNTEAFF
TRBJ2-5 TRBV10-3 CATLDSKETQYF
TRBJ2-2 TRBV27 CASSPHLTSGITTGELFF
TRBJ2-2 TRBV28 CASKYGLAGALNTGELFF
TRBJ2-7 TRBV5-1 CASSLARGPYEQYF
TRBJ1-1 TRBV2 CATQREGNTEAFF
TRBJ2-7 TRBV6-5 CASSLQGGPYEQYF
TRBJ2-7 TRBV7-9 CASSLGQGAYEQYF
TRBJ2-5 TRBV7-9 CASSAPLSGIETQYF
TRBJ2-7 TRBV6-1 CASSPTSSEQYF
TRBJ2-5 TRBV7-8 CASGQTWTSGTQYF
TRBJ1-5 TRBV18 CASSLYREGQPQHF
TRBJ1-4 TRBV28 CASSKQGVPNEKLFF
TRBJ2-5 TRBV15 CATSSRGSSGQETQYF
TRBJ2-1 TRBV7-2 CASLRGGSSYNEQFF
TRBJ2-7 TRBV5-8 CASSPRLGQGPYEQYF
TRBJ1-5 TRBV9 CASSGDRGQPQHF
TRBJ2-7 TRBV5-4 CASSRPGDYEQYF
TRBJ1-3 TRBV6-1 CASSEHQGTANTIYF
TRBJ1-5 TRBV6-5 CASSRQGLGPQHF
TRBJ2-5 TRBV5-6 CASSTRDRGEETQYF
TRBJ1-2 TRBV19 CASSAGGYGYTF
TRBJ1-5 TRBV5-1 CASTPGGSNQPQHF
TRBJ1-5 TRBV27 CASRRDSNQPQHF
TRBJ2-1 TRBV7-8 CASSSGSGAPYNEQFF
TRBJ2-7 TRBV5-5 CASSLTGVSFEQYF
TRBJ2-1 TRBV7-9 CASSLTGGSTYNEQFF